The source of this TCR beta chain is a study of technical replicates of blood from a handful of donors. Clones were read by immunoSEQ multiplex PCR, and TCRdb kept only the in-frame ones, dropping some. Found here are about 82,000 clones, around 94% of them singletons; the top ten hold approximately 0.42%. The germline V gene has CDR1 SGHRS and CDR2 YFSETQ. The CDR3 is made up of 16 amino acids. V shed 5 bases and J shed 0 bases, with 17 bases lying between them. This receptor was obtained from a human donor in good health. The material sequenced was T cells isolated from PBMCs. V is TRBV5-1 and J is TRBJ1-1, with D maybe TRBD1 (5 bases). The DNA for the CDR3 is TGCGCCAGCAGGAACGAGAAGGGGTCGGTGAACACTGAAGCTTTCTTT. Residues: CASRNEKGSVNTEAFF.